Listed below are T cell receptor beta chains from one sample, sequenced in a study of Ad26.COV2.S vaccination and SARS-CoV-2 variants. Sequencing was performed with immunoSEQ multiplex PCR; in TCRdb, only in-frame clones are kept and a portion is missing. This sample carries roughly 700,000 clones, more than 80% of them seen once, and the ten largest clones take 1.5%. Here the sequenced sample was peripheral blood, taken in a trial of Ad26.COV2.S vaccine versus placebo. The receptor set was obtained from a person aged 18 to 59 who received the Ad26.COV2.S COVID-19 vaccine or a placebo. Each CDR3 is given with its conserved first and last residue. A D gene is named only where the DNA matches it firmly. Clone size, where shown, is once, few, many, or a class for clones that have expanded.

j_call v_call d_call clone_size cdr3_aa cdr3_nt
TRBJ1-5 TRBV6-6 TRBD1 . CASTEAGGGNQPQHF TGTGCCAGCACGGAAGCAGGGGGCGGCAATCAGCCCCAGCATTTT
TRBJ2-5 TRBV4-2 . . CASSLTIGPIQETQYF TGTGCCAGCAGCCTCACCATAGGCCCCATCCAAGAGACCCAGTACTTC
TRBJ2-5 TRBV15 . . CATSTLGLPPETQYF TGTGCCACCAGCACGCTCGGACTCCCACCCGAGACCCAGTACTTC
TRBJ1-5 TRBV6-2/TRBV6-3 . . CASSYVPQLAQHF TGTGCCAGCAGTTACGTGCCCCAACTGGCCCAGCATTTT
TRBJ2-1 TRBV24-1 TRBD1 . CATSDYATGDSYNEQFF TGTGCCACCAGTGATTACGCGACAGGGGACTCCTACAATGAGCAGTTCTTC
TRBJ1-4 TRBV15 TRBD1 . CATKDRGNEKLFF TGTGCCACCAAGGACAGGGGGAATGAAAAACTGTTTTTT
TRBJ2-7 TRBV4-2 . . CASSQEMGSEQYF TGTGCCAGCAGCCAAGAGATGGGGAGCGAGCAGTACTTC
TRBJ2-1 TRBV7-9 TRBD2 once CASSFYGTIHNEQFF TGTGCCAGCAGCTTTTATGGGACTATCCACAATGAGCAGTTCTTC
TRBJ2-6 TRBV30 TRBD1 . CAWSFWTGDLLSGANVLTF TGTGCCTGGAGTTTTTGGACAGGTGACCTCCTCTCTGGGGCCAACGTCCTGACTTTC
TRBJ2-3 TRBV5-6 . . CASSLDSSTDTQYF TGTGCCAGCAGCCTAGACAGCAGCACAGATACGCAGTATTTT
TRBJ1-3 TRBV24-1 . . CATRPPGAQKGNTIYF TGTGCCACCAGACCCCCGGGAGCCCAGAAGGGAAACACCATATATTTT
TRBJ2-2 TRBV24-1 . . CATSDGPYTGELFF TGTGCCACCAGTGATGGGCCATACACCGGGGAGCTGTTTTTT
TRBJ2-1 TRBV4-2 . . CASSIRGRSYNEQFF TGTGCCAGCAGCATCCGTGGTAGGTCCTACAATGAGCAGTTCTTC
TRBJ2-2 TRBV19 . once CASSGSGNTGELFF TGTGCCAGTAGCGGTAGCGGGAACACCGGGGAGCTGTTTTTT
TRBJ1-1 TRBV4-3 . . CASSRGVAPNTEAFF TGCGCCAGCAGCCGAGGGGTAGCACCGAACACTGAAGCTTTCTTT
TRBJ2-5 TRBV10-3 . . CAISELNQETQYF TGTGCCATCAGTGAACTAAATCAAGAGACCCAGTACTTC
TRBJ2-7 TRBV30 . . CAWRQDPFQYEQYF TGTGCCTGGAGACAGGACCCCTTTCAATACGAGCAGTACTTC
TRBJ1-6 TRBV7-3 . few CASSLRSGPLHF TGTGCCAGCAGCTTACGATCCGGGCCCCTCCACTTT